One sample yielded the 3 T cell receptor beta chains listed below, sequenced in a study of early T cells in non-severe SARS-CoV-2 infection. In TCRdb, the 5' RACE reads were re-called with MiXCR into one record per CDR3 protein. The repertoire consists of under 85,000 distinct CDR3 sequences, with 14% occurring once and the leading ten covering about 3.7%. Sequences were derived from whole blood, sampled at baseline. The receptors derive from an adult who was a healthcare worker with PCR-confirmed SARS-CoV-2 infection or an uninfected control (not recorded which).

For this clonotype: A junction end diverges from the germline sequence, so it may reflect a read error. The chain carries TRBV20-1 and TRBJ1-5, with 7 bases aligning to TRBD1. The CDR3 sequence is 16 residues long. Per germline, CDR1 DFQATT and CDR2 SNEGSKA (reference sequence). The CDR3 DNA reads TGCAGTGCGAATGCCCCCGGGACAGCTCAGAATCACCCCCAGCATTTT. Its translation is CSANAPGTAQNHPQHF.

This clonotype was counted ten times or more. This chain links TRBV7-8 with TRBJ1-6, with 7 nucleotides matching TRBD1. The CDR3 spans 17 residues. V lost 1 base, J lost 0 bases, and 3 bases stayed unmatched. CDR1 and CDR2 from the germline V gene are SGHVS and FQNEAQ. The CDR3 coding sequence is TGTGCCAGCAGCTTAGGGACAGGAAGCTCCTATAATTCACCCCTCCACTTT. It translates to CASSLGTGSSYNSPLHF.

This clonotype has just a few counts. This rearrangement joins TRBV28 to TRBJ1-5, with no clear D. CDR3 length equals 14 residues. Germline V gives CDR1 MDHEN, CDR2 SYDVKM. V was trimmed by 11 bases and J by 3 bases, leaving 17 bases between them. CDR3 sequence (DNA): TGTGCCGCCCAAGGAAGTATCCTCAATCAGCCCCAGCATTTT. Translated: CAAQGSILNQPQHF.